This T cell receptor beta chain was sequenced for a study of cytomegalovirus exposure and HLA in healthy donors. The table came from immunoSEQ multiplex PCR; TCRdb's copy has only in-frame clones and leaves some out. The sample records about 240,000 clones, about 90% being singletons. Germline-derived CDR1 and CDR2 are MNHEY and SMNVEV (reference sequence). This CDR3 comprises 15 residues. Trimming shortened V by 3 bases and J by 6 bases, and 15 bases separated the two germline ends. The chain couples TRBV27 to TRBJ2-1; no clear D gene. Sequencing was done on a sample of PBMCs. This clonotype originated in a young woman in good health and CMV-seropositive. The CDR3 protein is CASSLASFPLNEQFF. Here the CDR3 DNA reads TGTGCCAGCAGTTTGGCTAGTTTCCCCCTCAATGAGCAGTTCTTC.